What follows is one TCR beta chain and its context. Its antigen remains unidentified. No qualities accompany the bases; no much larger clone lies one base away. This specimen belongs to a study of blood T cell repertoires in COVID-19 (dated by TCRdb to about 2020). With regard to the full study: Samples from collaborators originated in the United States, Italy and Spain and spanned both the acute and convalescent phases of COVID-19. Deeply sampled blood TCRbeta repertoires from subjects exposed to, actively infected with, or recovered from COVID-19 were included in the dataset. Sample metadata almost always included a de-identified subject ID, COVID-19 status, age in years and sex. Where available, HLA class I and class II types were taken from metadata supplied by the sample provider and were not determined by assay-based typing. The prospective study material was composed of cDNA or gDNA derived from T cells, B-cell-depleted T cells, or PBMCs. The samples were drawn from the first 160 participants of the ongoing ImmuneRACE study and from more than 1,000 subjects provided by 6 global collaborators. The repertoires were released in a freely available public database intended as a resource for research on the immune response to SARS-CoV-2.

Whole blood was collected in K2EDTA tubes by collaborating institutions according to the institutions' own protocols. For TCRbeta analysis, collaborators shipped samples as frozen whole blood, isolated PBMCs, or DNA extracted from either of those sample types. The junction carries 10 bases between V and J, which are trimmed by 0 bases and 0 bases respectively. As encoded in the germline V gene, CDR1 is MNHEY while CDR2 is SVGEGT. The CDR3 goes from the cysteine to the phenylalanine over 16 residues. Just CDR3 DNA is preserved here, 48 bases in frame from base 1. TCRbeta CDR3 regions were amplified from genomic DNA using the immunoSEQ Assay, a bias-controlled multiplex PCR. The paper's processing steps were these. Within the assay, amplification of reference gene primers was used to estimate how many nucleated cells each sample contained. To quantify the absolute abundance of each unique TCRbeta CDR3 rearrangement, sequence reads were collapsed and filtered. For each sample, productive Simpson clonality was calculated by taking the square root of Simpson's diversity index across productive rearrangements. The table comes from immuneACCESS by way of TCRdb, which keeps in-frame sequences with V and J called. Part of the clones is missing from these tables; in studies checked, under half for an unresolved V gene and the rest for unknown reasons. The V and J calls and clone size were taken over from that table, and D and trimming were inferred from the DNA. Present in this sample are 18,000 or so clones, about four fifths of which were seen just once. The ten largest clonotypes hold around 10% of the sample.

The full study reports these points: How much clinical and demographic metadata was included differed by source and by participant, and the metadata was provided uncurated.

This TCR was recovered from a man older than 75 with acute or convalescent COVID-19. Sequencing was done on a sample of peripheral blood. The sequence joins TRBV6-2 or TRBV6-3 to TRBJ2-3; the D gene is unclear. The CDR3 protein: CASSYSILTSTDTQYF. The bases read TGTGCCAGCAGTTACTCGATCTTAACTAGCACAGATACGCAGTATTTT.